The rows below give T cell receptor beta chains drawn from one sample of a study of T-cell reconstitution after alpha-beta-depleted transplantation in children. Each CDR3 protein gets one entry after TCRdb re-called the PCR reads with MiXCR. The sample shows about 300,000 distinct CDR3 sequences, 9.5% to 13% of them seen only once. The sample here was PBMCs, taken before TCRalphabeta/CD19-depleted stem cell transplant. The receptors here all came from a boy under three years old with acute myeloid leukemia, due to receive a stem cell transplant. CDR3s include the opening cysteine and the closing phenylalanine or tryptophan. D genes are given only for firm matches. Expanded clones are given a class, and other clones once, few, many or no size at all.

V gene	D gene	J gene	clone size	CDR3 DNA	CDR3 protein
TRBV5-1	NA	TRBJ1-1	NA	TGCGTCAGCAGCTTAGGGGAGAACACTGAAGCTTTCTTT	CVSSLGENTEAFF
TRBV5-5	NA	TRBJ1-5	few	TGTGCCAGCAGCCCCGGACAGACCCTTGGCAATCAGCCCCAGCATTTT	CASSPGQTLGNQPQHF
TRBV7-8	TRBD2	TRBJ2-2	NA	TGTGCCAGCAGCTCCCTAGCGGGAGTGGGGACGAACACCGGGGAGCTGTTTTTT	CASSSLAGVGTNTGELFF
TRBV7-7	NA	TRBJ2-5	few	TGTGCTAGCAGCTTAGAACACTGGGAGACCCAGTACTTC	CASSLEHWETQYF
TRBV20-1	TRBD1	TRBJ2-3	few	TGCAGTGCTAGTCAGGGGGCTAGCACAGATACGCAGTATTTT	CSASQGASTDTQYF
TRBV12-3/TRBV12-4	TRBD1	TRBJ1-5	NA	TGTGCCAGCAGTCGGGACAGGCTGGGGAATCAGCCCCAGCATTTT	CASSRDRLGNQPQHF
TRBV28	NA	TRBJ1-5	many	TGTGCCAGCAGACGGGACAACAATCAGCCCCAGCATTTT	CASRRDNNQPQHF
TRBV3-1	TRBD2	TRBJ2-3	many	TGTGCCAGCAGCCCCGGGACTAGCGGGAGGACGAATACGCAGTATTTT	CASSPGTSGRTNTQYF
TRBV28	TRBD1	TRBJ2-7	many	TGTGCCAGCAGTTTATGGGACAGGACCTACGAGCAGTACTTC	CASSLWDRTYEQYF
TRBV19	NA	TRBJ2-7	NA	TGTGCCAGTAGCCACAGTAACTCCTACGACCAGTACTTC	CASSHSNSYDQYF
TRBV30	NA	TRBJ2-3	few	TGTGCCTGGAACCGGGACGTCCTCCGGGATACGCAGTATTTT	CAWNRDVLRDTQYF
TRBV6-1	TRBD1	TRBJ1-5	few	TGTGCCAGCAGCCGACAGGGGGCAAGTCAGCCCCAGCATTTT	CASSRQGASQPQHF
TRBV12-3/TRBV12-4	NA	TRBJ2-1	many	TGTGCCAGCAGTTTTAGACTAGGTCAGTTCTTC	CASSFRLGQFF
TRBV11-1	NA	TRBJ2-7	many	TGTGCCAGCAGCTTATCTATGTCAAACTCCTACGAGCAGTACTTC	CASSLSMSNSYEQYF
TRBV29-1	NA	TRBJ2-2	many	TGCAGCGTAGGGACACCTTACACCGGGGAGCTGTTTTTT	CSVGTPYTGELFF
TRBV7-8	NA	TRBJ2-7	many	TGTGCCAGCAGCCCGGGATCTCCCTACGAGCAGTACTTC	CASSPGSPYEQYF
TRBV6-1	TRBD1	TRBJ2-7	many	TGTGCCAGCAGATCCGGGACAGGCCTCTACGAGCAGTACTTC	CASRSGTGLYEQYF
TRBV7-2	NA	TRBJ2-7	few	TGTGCCAGCAGCTTAGCTTATACAGTAAGGGGGGAGCAGTACTTC	CASSLAYTVRGEQYF